One and the same sample provided the 13 T cell receptor beta chains below, sequenced in a study of human T cells and chemical hapten exposure. As to time point: patch test 1, 2 weeks after DPC sensitization. The treatment denotes: therapeutic diphenylcyclopropenone sensitization with weekly scalp DPC. Each CDR3 protein is one row after TCRdb ran MiXCR on the RACE reads. The repertoire has 100,000 or so distinct CDR3 sequences, about 10% of them found once; the top ten carry roughly 3.5%. Source: whole blood, taken in connection with sensitization to the hapten diphenylcyclopropenone (DPC). These receptors came from a woman aged 40 to 49 with alopecia areata. Some clones in this sample may be carry-over from other donors' samples.

This clonotype turned up a few times. The chain links TRBV4-2 to TRBJ2-5, with 9 positions matching TRBD2. This CDR3 is built from 16 residues. V was pared by 5 bases and J by 1 base, with 8 bases of the junction left unmatched. Germline CDR1 LGHNA, CDR2 YNFKEQ. CDR3 in amino acids: CASSERRGGPQETQYF. DNA of the CDR3: TGTGCCAGCAGCGAGCGGCGGGGGGGCCCCCAAGAGACCCAGTACTTC.

This clonotype was picked up a small number of times. The chain employs TRBV12-3 or TRBV12-4 and TRBJ1-6, with 7 bases fitting TRBD1. The J segment lost 10 bases and the V segment lost 6 bases, leaving 9 bases of the junction unmatched. This CDR3 contains 14 residues. CDR3 amino acids: CASSRGQAASPLHF. In DNA form, the CDR3 reads TGTGCCAGCAGCCGCGGACAGGCGGCATCACCCCTCCACTTT.

The V and J genes are TRBV10-3 and TRBJ2-2; D might be TRBD2 (6 bases). V lost 8 bases, J lost 1 base, and 17 bases lay in between. The CDR3 spans 16 residues. The germline V gene has CDR1 ENHRY and CDR2 SYGVKD. The CDR3 bases are TGTGCCATCGGTTTCCAGGGAGGTAGGAACACCGGGGAGCTGTTTTTT. Translating gives CAIGFQGGRNTGELFF.

Ten or more counts support this clonotype. DNA for the CDR3: TGTGCCAGCAGCTTCGATGGGACAGTTGATCCCTACGAGCAGTACTTC. Its protein product is CASSFDGTVDPYEQYF. The V call is TRBV5-4, the J call TRBJ2-7; TRBD1 matches 7 bases. This CDR3 is 16 amino acids long. Germline V CDR1 and CDR2: SGHNT, YYREEE (reference sequence). The J segment lost 2 bases and the V segment lost 2 bases, leaving 10 bases of the junction unmatched. Complete variable domain (other parts from reference TRBV5-4 and TRBJ2-7): ETGVTQSPTHLIKTRGQQVTLRCSSQSGHNTVSWYQQALGQGPQFIFQYYREEENGRGNFPPRFSGLQFPNYSSELNVNALELDDSALYLCASSFDGTVDPYEQYFGPGTRLTVT.

This clonotype has ten or more counts. The junction shows a germline mismatch at one end, possibly a read error. CDR3 sequence: CASSLVPPGTSVTGELFF. Written as DNA, the CDR3 is TGTGCCAGCAGCTTAGTCCCTCCCGGGACTAGCGTAACCGGGGAGCTGTTTTTT. This chain uses TRBV12-3 or TRBV12-4 with TRBJ2-2; 10 bases are shared with TRBD2. The CDR3 is 18 residues long.

The rearrangement links TRBV7-2 to TRBJ1-5; D call uncertain. The germline V gene encodes CDR1 SGHTA and CDR2 FQGNSA. The CDR3 covers 13 residues. With 5 bases removed from V and 7 bases from J, the gap between germline ends came to 12 bases. The CDR3 loop reads CASSPGGGQPQHF. CDR3 in DNA: TGTGCCAGCAGCCCGGGCGGCGGCCAGCCCCAGCATTTT. Full variable domain (rest looked up from reference TRBV7-2 and TRBJ1-5): GAGVSQSPSNKVTEKGKDVELRCDPISGHTALYWYRQSLGQGLEFLIYFQGNSAPDKSGLPSDRFSAERTGGSVSTLTIQRTQQEDSAVYLCASSPGGGQPQHFGDGTRLSIL.

This clonotype was seen many times. The J gene is TRBJ2-1, the V gene TRBV29-1; D is ambiguous. The CDR3 loop spans 10 amino acids. The germline V and J ends were trimmed by 7 bases and 5 bases, with 6 bases remaining between them. Germline assignment: CDR1 SQVTM and CDR2 ANQGSEA. The CDR3 here is CSGSHNEQFF. CDR3 nucleotide sequence: TGCAGCGGATCCCACAATGAGCAGTTCTTC.

This clonotype has a count of ten or more. The chain couples TRBV14 to TRBJ1-1, with a weak D call TRBD1 (5 bases). Germline V gene data show CDR1 as SGHDN and CDR2 as FVKESK. This CDR3 has 15 amino acids. Trimming pared 3 bases from V and 1 base from J, leaving 12 bases between. The CDR3 region has the DNA TGTGCCAGCAGCCAGATTGGACATCCGAACACTGAAGCTTTCTTT. Its protein is CASSQIGHPNTEAFF.

This clonotype was picked up a small number of times. The chain is built from TRBV6-5 and TRBJ1-1, with unresolved D. Trimming took 2 bases from V and 2 from J, leaving 6 bases between them. CDR1 and CDR2 (germline): MNHEY, SVGAGI. This CDR3 comprises 13 residues. In DNA, the CDR3 is TGTGCCAGCAGTTACATGGGTAACACTGAAGCTTTCTTT. This codes for CASSYMGNTEAFF.

This chain connects TRBV9 to TRBJ2-1, with TRBD2 matching over 9 bases. V trimming: 4 bases; J trimming: 0 bases; junction bases outside the gene matches: 8. The CDR3 covers 17 residues. Germline V gives CDR1 SGDLS, CDR2 YYNGEE. The CDR3 is CASSLTTSGFSYNEQFF. In DNA, the CDR3 is TGTGCCAGCAGCCTCACTACTAGCGGGTTCTCCTACAATGAGCAGTTCTTC.

This clonotype was detected a few times. The genes are TRBV6-5 and TRBJ2-7; 9 bases line up with TRBD1. The CDR3 sequence is 14 residues long. Germline-derived CDR1 and CDR2 are MNHEY and SVGAGI. V lost 2 bases and J lost 2; bases outside the gene matches: 1. Here the CDR3 reads CASSYGTGPYEQYF. The CDR3 nucleotides read TGTGCCAGCAGTTACGGGACAGGGCCCTACGAGCAGTACTTC.

V is TRBV6-2 or TRBV6-3 and J is TRBJ2-2; D is perhaps TRBD1 or TRBD2 (5 bases each). This CDR3 comprises 13 residues. The V end lost 8 bases, the J end lost 5 bases, and 12 bases lay between the germline ends. The V gene's germline CDR1 is MNHEY and CDR2 SVGEGT. Here the CDR3 reads CASYGTFTGELFF. As DNA, the CDR3 is TGTGCCAGCTACGGGACCTTTACCGGGGAGCTGTTTTTT.

Many counts were recorded for this clonotype. J is TRBJ2-7 and V is TRBV20-1; 10 nucleotides align to TRBD2. Trimming removed 2 bases from V and 4 bases from J; junction bases left unmatched: 5. In germline, CDR1 is DFQATT, CDR2 SNEGSKA (reference sequence). The CDR3 is 14 amino acids. The CDR3: CSARRTSGVYEQYF. CDR3 nucleotides: TGCAGTGCTAGACGGACTAGCGGTGTTTACGAGCAGTACTTC.